These 23 T cell receptor beta chains share one sample of origin, sequenced in a study of Graves' ophthalmopathy and Graves' hyperthyroidism. Amplified material comprised TCR beta CDR3 regions derived from RNA transcripts. Second-round multiplex PCR came after a first-round RT-PCR that employed HTBI primers. MiXCR, run by TCRdb on the multiplex PCR reads, gives a single entry per CDR3 protein. Of over a million distinct CDR3 sequences listed, roughly 35% were seen once; the top ten hold more than 9.5%. Input material: peripheral blood or thyroid tissue (not recorded which). Every receptor here comes from an adult man with Graves' hyperthyroidism.

This clonotype was observed a handful of times. The chain employs TRBV20-1 and TRBJ1-4; TRBD1 is a possible D gene (5 bases). CDR1 is DFQATT, CDR2 SNEGSKA, per germline (reference sequence). The CDR3 has 14 amino acids. The V gene lost 1 base and the J gene lost 3 bases, with 9 bases spanning the gap. DNA for the CDR3: TGCAGTGCTAGAGGAGGGGTACCTAATGAAAAACTGTTTTTT. It is translated as CSARGGVPNEKLFF.

V and J are TRBV19 and TRBJ1-5; D unresolved. V gave up 1 base and J gave up 11 bases, with 9 bases separating them. Germline loops: CDR1 LNHDA, CDR2 SQIVND (reference sequence). There are 12 residues in the CDR3. The CDR3 loop reads CASSIVGSAQHF. The CDR3 region has the DNA TGTGCCAGTAGTATAGTAGGGTCGGCCCAGCATTTT.

V is TRBV10-3 and J is TRBJ1-4; no reliable D call. V gave up 6 bases and J gave up 4 bases, with 24 bases separating them. The CDR3 has 18 residues. CDR1 ENHRY and CDR2 SYGVKD come from the germline V gene. CDR3 sequence: CAISTKSVQDGYNEKLFF. As DNA, the CDR3 is TGTGCCATCAGCACTAAATCGGTCCAGGACGGGTATAATGAAAAACTGTTTTTT.

This clonotype has a count of ten or more. The J gene is TRBJ1-5, the V gene TRBV19; 8 positions match TRBD1. CDR1 and CDR2 from the germline V gene are LNHDA and SQIVND (reference sequence). The CDR3 sequence is 14 residues long. J lost 2 bases, V lost 9 bases, and 6 bases had no gene match. The CDR3 DNA reads TGTGCCAGCAGCACGGGACAGGGCAATCAGCCCCAGCATTTT. Protein sequence: CASSTGQGNQPQHF.

This clonotype has just a few counts. V and J are TRBV24-1 and TRBJ1-4, with D uncertain. Germline lookup yields CDR1 KGHDR and CDR2 SFDVKD. CDR3 size: 16 residues. With 3 bases removed from V and 7 bases from J, the gap between germline ends came to 17 bases. CDR3 amino acids: CATSDTGPGGREKLFF. CDR3 DNA: TGTGCCACCAGTGATACTGGGCCAGGAGGACGTGAAAAACTGTTTTTT.

This clonotype came up a few times. The chain is built from TRBV29-1 and TRBJ1-4; D gene ambiguous. The CDR3 is made up of 10 amino acids. Trimming took off 3 bases at V and 10 bases at J, with 6 bases between the two ends. The germline V gene has CDR1 SQVTM and CDR2 ANQGSEA. The CDR3 reads CSVEEGKLFF. The CDR3 nucleotides read TGCAGCGTTGAGGAGGGAAAACTGTTTTTT.

This clonotype was counted only a few times. CDR3 sequence: CASSTTQNTKRETQYF. In DNA form, the CDR3 reads TGTGCCAGCAGCACCACGCAAAATACAAAGCGAGAGACCCAGTACTTC. This rearrangement joins TRBV5-6 to TRBJ2-5; D remains unclear. Germline CDR1 and CDR2: SGHDT and YYEEEE. V lost 4 bases and J lost 4, with 20 bases in between. CDR3 length: 16 amino acids.

The rearrangement uses TRBV29-1 and TRBJ1-2; 9 bases fit TRBD1. Germline loops: CDR1 SQVTM, CDR2 ANQGSEA. Unmatched junction bases numbered 2, after V lost 4 bases and J lost 8 bases. The CDR3 runs to 11 residues. For the CDR3, the DNA is TGCAGCGTTGGGGGGACAGGGGGCTACACCTTC. This codes for CSVGGTGGYTF.

J is TRBJ1-2 and V is TRBV6-1; 7 positions agree with TRBD1. Germline V lookup: CDR1 MNHNS, CDR2 SASEGT. The CDR3 is 14 amino acids. V shed 6 bases, J shed 8 bases, and the junction held 12 bases outside the gene matches. The CDR3 DNA sequence: TGTGCCAGCAGACCGCCAGAGGGGGCGCTCGGCTACACCTTC. Amino acid sequence: CASRPPEGALGYTF.

The rearrangement uses TRBV18 and TRBJ2-5, with no clear D. The CDR3 runs 14 residues. CDR1 and CDR2 from the germline V gene are KGHSH and LQKENI. Trimming shortened V by 10 bases and J by 3 bases, and 18 bases separated the two germline ends. CDR3 sequence (DNA): TGTGCCACATCCCCGCCTGCATCCAAAGAGACCCAGTACTTC. It translates to CATSPPASKETQYF.

The chain recombines TRBV12-3 or TRBV12-4 with TRBJ1-4; D may be TRBD1 (5 bases). Trimming removed 9 bases from V and 0 bases from J, with 11 bases in between. The CDR3 is 14 residues long. CDR3 protein: CASGRGSTNEKLFF. CDR3 DNA: TGTGCCAGTGGGCGGGGGTCAACTAATGAAAAACTGTTTTTT.

The chain joins TRBV11-2 to TRBJ1-1, with TRBD1 matching 7 bases. The CDR3 length is 16 residues. The V gene's germline CDR1 is SGHAT and CDR2 FQNNGV. V shed 3 bases and J 7 bases; nucleotides not matched to a gene: 14. Written as DNA, the CDR3 is TGTGCCAGCAGCTTGGGACAGTTTGAGATAACTAATGAAGCTTTCTTT. Translated, it gives CASSLGQFEITNEAFF. Filled out from reference TRBV11-2 and TRBJ1-1, the complete variable domain reads EAGVAQSPRYKIIEKRQSVAFWCNPISGHATLYWYQQILGQGPKLLIQFQNNGVVDDSQLPKDRFSAERLKGVDSTLKIQPAKLEDSAVYLCASSLGQFEITNEAFFGQGTRLTVV.

This clonotype has a handful of counts. The CDR3 bases are TGTGCCAGTGATCCGGGACAGGGGTACTCTGGGGCCAACGTCCTGACTTTC. Its translation is CASDPGQGYSGANVLTF. V is TRBV6-5 and J is TRBJ2-6; 10 bases align to TRBD1. Germline CDR1 and CDR2: MNHEY and SVGAGI. V trimming: 9 bases; J trimming: 0 bases; junction bases outside the gene matches: 8. CDR3 length equals 17 residues.

V gene TRBV15 combines with J gene TRBJ2-5; TRBD2 matches at 8 bases. The V segment lost 1 base and the J segment 13 bases; nucleotides outside the gene matches: 8. In germline, CDR1 is LNHNV, CDR2 YYDKDF (reference sequence). CDR3 length: 13 residues. CDR3 nucleotides: TGTGCCACCAGCAGAGGGGGACTAGGGGCCTGGTACTTC. This translates into CATSRGGLGAWYF.

The rearrangement uses TRBV7-2 and TRBJ1-5, with 11 bases aligning to TRBD1. V shed 5 bases and J 6 bases; nucleotides not matched to a gene: 6. Germline V gene data show CDR1 as SGHTA and CDR2 as FQGNSA. The CDR3 is 15 residues long. CDR3 loop: CASSQRTGGRQPQHF. CDR3 coding DNA: TGTGCCAGCAGCCAGCGGACAGGGGGCCGTCAGCCCCAGCATTTT.

This clonotype was seen more than once but under ten times. In DNA form, the CDR3 reads TGCGCCAGCTTCTCCGGGGCGGCGATGGCCCAGTACTTC. Its translation is CASFSGAAMAQYF. This chain uses TRBV10-2 with TRBJ2-5; D may correspond to TRBD1 or TRBD2 (5 bases each). CDR1 is WSHSY and CDR2 is SAAADI in the germline V gene. The CDR3 has 13 amino acids. V was clipped by 8 bases and J by 9 bases, with 19 bases between them.

The table lists this clonotype with a few counts. This chain connects TRBV5-1 to TRBJ1-2, with a weak D call TRBD1 (5 bases). This CDR3 is built from 15 residues. Trimming removed 0 bases from V and 5 bases from J, with 14 bases in between. The germline CDR1 and CDR2 sequences are SGHRS and YFSETQ. CDR3 bases: TGCGCCAGCAGCTTGGCCAAAGACAGCCTATATGGCTACACCTTC. Translating gives CASSLAKDSLYGYTF.

The chain uses TRBV7-8 and TRBJ2-5; D call uncertain. The CDR3 loop spans 17 amino acids. V lost 1 base and J lost 9, with 24 bases in between. Per the germline V gene, CDR1 is SGHVS and CDR2 is FQNEAQ. The CDR3 coding sequence is TGTGCCAGCAGCTTAGAGTTGGTAGTAGGCGTCGATCAGCCCCAGTACTTC. Translated: CASSLELVVGVDQPQYF.

To note about this clonotype: Possible read error: a much larger clone is one base away. V and J are TRBV12-3 or TRBV12-4 and TRBJ1-4; D call uncertain. V lost 6 bases and J lost 8, with 4 bases in between. The CDR3 has 10 amino acids. The CDR3 sequence: CASSPEKLFF. Written as DNA, the CDR3 is TGTGCCAGCAGCCCGGAAAAACTGTTTTTT.

This chain joins TRBV28 and TRBJ1-6; no firm D call. This CDR3 has 15 amino acids. Germline CDR1 is MDHEN and CDR2 is SYDVKM. Trimming stripped 3 bases from V and 3 bases from J, with 9 bases between. CDR3 DNA: TGTGCCAGCAGTTTGGGCAGCCACTATAATTCACCCCTCCACTTT. The encoded protein is CASSLGSHYNSPLHF.

This clonotype was seen at least ten times. The chain joins TRBV7-6 to TRBJ1-4; D is unresolved. Trimming left V 2 bases short and J 5 bases short, with 12 bases between. Germline CDR1 and CDR2: SGHVS and FNYEAQ. This CDR3 comprises 15 residues. CDR3 bases: TGTGCCAGCAGCTTAAGGACGGACGAGAATGAAAAACTGTTTTTT. This translates into CASSLRTDENEKLFF.

This clonotype was observed a handful of times. This chain links TRBV25-1 with TRBJ1-4; D is unresolved. Per the germline V gene, CDR1 is MGHDK and CDR2 is SYGVNS. Trimming pared 2 bases from V and 0 bases from J, leaving 10 bases between. This CDR3 is 16 amino acids long. This CDR3 is CASSEDGTATNEKLFF. In DNA form, the CDR3 reads TGTGCCAGCAGTGAAGACGGCACCGCAACTAATGAAAAACTGTTTTTT.

A word on this clonotype: This may be a read error, as it is one base from a much larger clone. DNA of the CDR3: TGTGCCAGCAGCATGGACGCCACCGGGGAGCTGTTTTTT. This sequence encodes CASSMDATGELFF. V usage is TRBV2 and J usage is TRBJ2-2; no reliable D call. The length of the CDR3 is 13 residues. V was shortened by 6 bases and J by 4 bases, with 9 bases between the two germline ends. Germline V gene sequence: CDR1 SNHLY, CDR2 FYNNEI.